What follows are 11 T cell receptor beta chains derived from one specimen sequenced in a study of post-analysis software for immune sequencing data. Study-level findings and limits: The five TRBV segments detected at higher frequency in patients than in controls included TRBV5-6, TRBV5-1 and TRBV20-1.

Prepared libraries of TCR beta cDNA carried unique molecular identifiers. TCRdb reprocessed the PCR reads with MiXCR, giving one entry per CDR3 protein. The sample has a few hundred thousand distinct CDR3 sequences, approximately 34% seen once. Their cognate antigens are unknown. Material: blood. These receptors were collected from a girl younger than 18 with multiple sclerosis.

The chain has TRBV29-1 and TRBJ1-5; a possible D gene is TRBD1 (5 bases). The length of the CDR3 is 15 residues. V lost 6 bases to trimming and J lost 1 base, with 16 bases between them. The germline V gene encodes CDR1 SQVTM and CDR2 ANQGSEA. CDR3 protein: CSVGVGVGSNQPQHF. CDR3 DNA: TGCAGCGTGGGGGTCGGGGTGGGGAGCAATCAGCCCCAGCATTTT.

The gene calls are TRBV29-1 and TRBJ1-2; D call uncertain. The CDR3 runs 14 residues. The germline gives CDR1 SQVTM, CDR2 ANQGSEA. Trimming left V 7 bases short and J 7 bases short, with 22 bases between. CDR3 protein: CSAVGIWQDGGYTF. CDR3 DNA sequence: TGCAGCGCTGTGGGTATTTGGCAGGACGGTGGCTACACCTTC.

This clonotype appeared a few times. J is TRBJ2-3 and V is TRBV5-1; 10 bases align to TRBD2. The CDR3 contains 15 residues. Looked up from germline, CDR1 is SGHRS and CDR2 is YFSETQ. V trimming: 7 bases; J trimming: 5 bases; junction bases outside the gene matches: 10. The CDR3 sequence: CASAVSGGALDTQYF. The CDR3 DNA reads TGCGCCAGCGCCGTGAGCGGGGGGGCCCTAGATACGCAGTATTTT.

This clonotype was picked up a small number of times. The chain uses TRBV29-1 and TRBJ1-1; tentative D call: TRBD1 (5 bases). The germline CDR1 and CDR2 sequences are SQVTM and ANQGSEA. The CDR3 loop spans 13 amino acids. V was pared by 6 bases and J by 1 base, with 12 bases between. The CDR3 spells CSVKSQANTEAFF. Written as DNA, the CDR3 is TGCAGCGTGAAATCACAGGCGAACACTGAAGCTTTCTTT.

This clonotype was found a few times. The chain links TRBV12-3 or TRBV12-4 to TRBJ2-5, with D perhaps matching TRBD1 (6 bases). CDR3 size: 14 residues. Trimming took 5 bases from V and 5 from J, leaving 15 bases between them. CDR3 protein: CASSIQGLQETQYF. CDR3 coding DNA: TGTGCCAGCAGTATACAGGGCCTCCAGGAGACCCAGTACTTC.

Of note for this clonotype: This may arise from a read error, as a much more abundant clone is one base away. The rearrangement links TRBV20-1 to TRBJ2-7, with D possibly TRBD2 on 6 matching bases. This CDR3 spans 16 amino acids. V shed 1 base and J shed 7 bases, with 23 bases lying between them. The germline V gene encodes CDR1 DFQATT and CDR2 SNEGSKA (reference sequence). As DNA, the CDR3 is TGCAGTGCTAGAGTGACCCTACTAGCTTCGGGCAATGAGCAGTACTTC. It yields the protein CSARVTLLASGNEQYF.

J is TRBJ2-7 and V is TRBV5-6; D is possibly TRBD2 (6 bases). The CDR3 spans 16 residues. Trimming stripped 1 base from V and 7 bases from J, with 21 bases between. Looked up from germline, CDR1 is SGHDT and CDR2 is YYEEEE. CDR3 sequence reads: CASSLSRLGGRFEQYF. The CDR3 nucleotides read TGTGCCAGCAGCTTGAGCCGACTAGGAGGGCGTTTTGAGCAGTACTTC.

This chain links TRBV7-9 with TRBJ2-1, with TRBD2 as a possible D gene (5 bases). The CDR3 is 16 amino acids. CDR1 is SEHNR, CDR2 FQNEAQ, per germline (reference sequence). The V and J ends lost 8 bases and 4 bases respectively, with 21 bases between them. The CDR3 region has the DNA TGTGCCAGCTCCCCGCGGCGGGCCCAACGATACAATGAGCAGTTCTTC. Translated, it gives CASSPRRAQRYNEQFF.

The chain joins TRBV5-6 to TRBJ1-2; D remains ambiguous. V dropped 0 bases and J dropped 10 bases, with 19 bases sitting between them. CDR1 and CDR2 from the germline V gene are SGHDT and YYEEEE. There are 15 residues in the CDR3. CDR3 bases: TGTGCCAGCAGCTTGGGATTCGGGGATCTGGATGACTACACCTTC. Protein: CASSLGFGDLDDYTF.

This clonotype was observed a handful of times. The V and J genes are TRBV14 and TRBJ2-5; no reliable D call. V was pared by 1 base and J by 11 bases, with 11 bases between. CDR1 and CDR2 from the germline V gene are SGHDN and FVKESK. The CDR3 spans 12 residues. This CDR3 is CASSQGLSGQYF. The CDR3 bases are TGTGCCAGCAGCCAAGGATTGTCCGGGCAGTACTTC.

The chain is built from TRBV20-1 and TRBJ2-3, with D perhaps TRBD1 (5 bases). This CDR3 is 12 amino acids long. Germline V gene sequence: CDR1 DFQATT, CDR2 SNEGSKA (reference sequence). Between the trimmed V and J ends, which lost 4 bases and 12 bases, there was a span of 17 bases. The CDR3 nucleotides are TGCAGTGCTACGGATGGGGCAGGGTACCAGTATTTT. Its translation: CSATDGAGYQYF.